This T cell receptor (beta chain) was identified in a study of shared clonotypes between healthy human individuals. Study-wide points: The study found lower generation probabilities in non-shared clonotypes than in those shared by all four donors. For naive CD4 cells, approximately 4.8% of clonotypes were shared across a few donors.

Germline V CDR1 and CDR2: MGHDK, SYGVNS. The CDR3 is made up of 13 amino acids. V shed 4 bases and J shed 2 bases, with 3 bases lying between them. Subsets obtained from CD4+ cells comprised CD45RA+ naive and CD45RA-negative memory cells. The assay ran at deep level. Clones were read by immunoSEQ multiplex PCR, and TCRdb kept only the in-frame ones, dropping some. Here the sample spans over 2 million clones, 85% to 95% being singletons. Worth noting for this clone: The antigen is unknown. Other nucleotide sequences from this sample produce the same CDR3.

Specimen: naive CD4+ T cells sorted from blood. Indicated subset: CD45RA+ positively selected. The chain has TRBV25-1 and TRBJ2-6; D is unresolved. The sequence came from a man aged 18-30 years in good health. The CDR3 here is CASSVPGANVLTF. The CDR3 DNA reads TGTGCCAGCAGTGTACCTGGGGCCAACGTCCTGACTTTC.